The text below deals with one T cell receptor beta chain. The sample belongs to a study of T cell responses to AZD1222 COVID-19 vaccine. Assay used: immunoSEQ multiplex PCR; TCRdb lists only in-frame clones, some missing. The repertoire holds 100,000 to 110,000 clones, 92% seen once, with more than 1.5% in the top ten. This CDR3 is built from 14 residues. CDR1 and CDR2 (germline): MNHEY, SMNVEV (reference sequence). V lost 3 bases, J lost 5 bases, and 3 bases stayed unmatched. The sequenced sample was peripheral blood, obtained on day 0 of AZD1222 vaccination. The TCR sequence derives from an adult in good health. The chain is built from TRBV27 and TRBJ1-5; 8 bases are a match to TRBD1. Here the CDR3 DNA reads TGTGCCAGCAGTTTGATGACAGGGGATCAGCCCCAGCATTTT. Encoded protein: CASSLMTGDQPQHF.